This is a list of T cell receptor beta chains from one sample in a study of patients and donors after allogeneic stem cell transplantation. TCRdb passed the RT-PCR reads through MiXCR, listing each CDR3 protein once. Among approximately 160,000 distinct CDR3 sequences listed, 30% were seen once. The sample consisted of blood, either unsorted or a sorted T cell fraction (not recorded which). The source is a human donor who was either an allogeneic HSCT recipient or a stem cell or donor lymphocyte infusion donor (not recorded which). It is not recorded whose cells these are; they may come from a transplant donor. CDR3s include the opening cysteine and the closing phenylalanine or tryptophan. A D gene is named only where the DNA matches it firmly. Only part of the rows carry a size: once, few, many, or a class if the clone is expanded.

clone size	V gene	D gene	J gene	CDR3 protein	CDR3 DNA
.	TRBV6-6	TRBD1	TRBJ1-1	CACGQVVNTEAFF	TGTGCCTGCGGACAGGTTGTAAACACTGAAGCTTTCTTT
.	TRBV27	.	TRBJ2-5	CASSLRMGGQTQYF	TGTGCCAGCAGTTTAAGGATGGGTGGACAGACCCAGTACTTC
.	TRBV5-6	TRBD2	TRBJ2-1	CASSTAGTSGRNNEQFF	TGTGCCAGCAGCACCGCCGGGACTAGCGGGAGAAATAATGAGCAGTTCTTC
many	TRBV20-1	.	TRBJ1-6	CSAGSYNSPLHF	TGCAGTGCTGGATCGTATAATTCACCCCTCCACTTT
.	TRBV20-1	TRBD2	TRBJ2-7	CSARRAGFSYEQYF	TGCAGTGCTAGACGAGCGGGGTTCTCCTACGAGCAGTACTTC
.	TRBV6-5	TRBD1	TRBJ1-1	CASSYFRDSTEAFF	TGTGCCAGCAGTTACTTCAGGGACAGCACTGAAGCTTTCTTT
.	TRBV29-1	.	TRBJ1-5	CSVTGGEKNQPQHF	TGCAGCGTAACAGGTGGGGAGAAGAATCAGCCCCAGCATTTT
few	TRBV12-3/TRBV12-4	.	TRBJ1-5	CATAPTAATQPQHF	TGTGCCACCGCCCCGACGGCCGCCACTCAGCCCCAGCATTTT
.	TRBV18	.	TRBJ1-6	CASTSGPLDALHF	.
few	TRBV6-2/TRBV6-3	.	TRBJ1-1	CASTTYGLEAFF	TGTGCCAGCACCACATACGGCCTTGAAGCTTTCTTT